What follows are 25 T cell receptor beta chains derived from one specimen sequenced in a study of radiation and T cells in renal cell carcinoma. Clones were read by immunoSEQ multiplex PCR, and TCRdb kept only the in-frame ones, dropping some. The sample consists of 60,000 to 65,000 clones, roughly four fifths of them appearing once. Time point in this sample: blood 2 weeks post-SBRT. Treatment noted: 15 Gy SBRT to primary tumor, nephrectomy 4 weeks later. The source was blood, collected from a patient whose treatment included radiotherapy and nephrectomy. The receptors were gathered from a man aged 60 to 75 with renal cell carcinoma.

The V gene is TRBV2, the J gene TRBJ2-7, with D uncertain. Trimming cost V 4 bases and J 6 bases, with 7 bases left between them. The CDR3 covers 11 residues. Germline loops: CDR1 SNHLY, CDR2 FYNNEI. The CDR3: CASSVMGEQYV. The CDR3 bases are TGTGCCAGCAGTGTAATGGGCGAGCAGTACGTC.

The CDR3 protein is CASSFHQAGAYNEQFF. CDR3 DNA: TGTGCCAGCAGCTTTCATCAGGCGGGGGCCTACAATGAGCAGTTCTTC. The rearrangement joins TRBV7-9 to TRBJ2-1, with TRBD2 matching 7 bases. From germline, CDR1 is SEHNR and CDR2 FQNEAQ (reference sequence). The CDR3 contains 16 residues. Trimming cost V 3 bases and J 2 bases; bases outside gene matches: 7. Full variable domain (missing parts from reference TRBV7-9 and TRBJ2-1): DTGVSQNPRHKITKRGQNVTFRCDPISEHNRLYWYRQTLGQGPEFLTYFQNEAQLEKSRLLSDRFSAERPKGSFSTLEIQRTEQGDSAMYLCASSFHQAGAYNEQFFGPGTRLTVL.

This chain connects TRBV10-1 to TRBJ2-2, with 10 bases fitting TRBD2. The germline V gene has CDR1 WNHNN and CDR2 SYGVQD (reference sequence). CDR3 size: 16 residues. After removal of 2 bases from V and 4 bases from J, the junction contained 4 bases not matched to a gene. The CDR3, as DNA: TGCGCCAGCAGTGAGACTAGCGGGGTGGGCACCGGGGAGCTGTTTTTT. Translation: CASSETSGVGTGELFF.

This rearrangement joins TRBV5-5 to TRBJ1-1; D not certain. CDR1 and CDR2 from the germline V gene are SGHKS and YYEKEE (reference sequence). The CDR3 has 12 residues. V lost 3 bases, J lost 2 bases, and 5 bases lay in between. The CDR3 reads CASSYLNTEAFF. DNA for the CDR3: TGTGCCAGCAGCTACTTAAACACTGAAGCTTTCTTT.

This chain uses TRBV19 with TRBJ2-1; a weak D match, TRBD1 (5 bases). Germline V CDR1 and CDR2: LNHDA, SQIVND (reference sequence). Trimming pared 7 bases from V and 3 bases from J, leaving 10 bases between. CDR3 length: 13 amino acids. CDR3 loop: CASKGVGYNEQFF. CDR3 sequence (DNA): TGTGCCAGTAAAGGGGTCGGCTACAATGAGCAGTTCTTC.

The chain has TRBV7-8 and TRBJ2-3; 12 positions agree with TRBD2. Germline lookup yields CDR1 SGHVS and CDR2 FQNEAQ. The CDR3 has 20 residues. The junction had 17 bases not matched to a gene; V was cut back by 5 bases and J by 2 bases. The CDR3 sequence is CASSQSLAASGGGLTDTQYF. In DNA, the CDR3 is TGTGCCAGCAGCCAGAGCTTAGCGGCTAGCGGGGGGGGCCTCACAGATACGCAGTATTTT.

The chain carries TRBV5-6 and TRBJ1-2; D might be TRBD1 (6 bases). Germline V CDR1 and CDR2: SGHDT, YYEEEE. The CDR3 covers 14 residues. V was shortened by 4 bases and J by 8 bases, with 18 bases between the two germline ends. The CDR3 DNA follows: TGTGCCAGCAGCCCCGGTGGGGGGGGCGTAGGCTACACCTTC. It specifies CASSPGGGGVGYTF.

J is TRBJ1-4 and V is TRBV6-1; a weak D match, TRBD1 (5 bases). Trimming stripped 3 bases from V and 8 bases from J, with 10 bases between. The V gene's germline CDR1 is MNHNS and CDR2 SASEGT. The CDR3 extends over 13 amino acids. The CDR3 protein is CASSDRGGEKLFF. Here the CDR3 DNA reads TGTGCCAGCAGTGACCGTGGGGGAGAAAAACTGTTTTTT.

The V gene is TRBV6-1, the J gene TRBJ2-5, with D possibly TRBD2 on 6 matching bases. CDR3 length: 13 amino acids. V gave up 1 base and J gave up 4 bases, with 7 bases separating them. The germline CDR1 and CDR2 sequences are MNHNS and SASEGT. In nucleotides, the CDR3 is TGTGCCAGCAGTGAAGGTAGCGGAGAGACCCAGTACTTC. It encodes CASSEGSGETQYF.

The chain couples TRBV10-2 to TRBJ1-2, with no clear D. Looked up from germline, CDR1 is WSHSY and CDR2 is SAAADI. V lost 5 bases, J lost 2 bases, and 9 bases lay in between. The CDR3 has 13 amino acids. This CDR3 is CASSSGINYGYTF. CDR3 nucleotide sequence: TGCGCCAGCAGTTCCGGGATCAACTATGGCTACACCTTC.

This clone was picked up a small number of times. V usage is TRBV29-1 and J usage is TRBJ2-5; D remains ambiguous. Trimming left V 6 bases short and J 0 bases short, with 14 bases between. Germline V lookup: CDR1 SQVTM, CDR2 ANQGSEA. This CDR3 is built from 14 residues. The CDR3 bases are TGCAGCGTCCCCCCTTGGCGAGACCAAGAGACCCAGTACTTC. Its translation: CSVPPWRDQETQYF.

The rearrangement joins TRBV6-5 to TRBJ1-1, with D possibly matching TRBD1 (5 bases). Germline V gene sequence: CDR1 MNHEY, CDR2 SVGAGI. CDR3 length: 13 amino acids. The V end lost 0 bases, the J end lost 4 bases, and 6 bases lay between the germline ends. CDR3 nucleotide sequence: TGTGCCAGCAGTTACTCGGGGGTCACTGAAGCTTTCTTT. Residues: CASSYSGVTEAFF.

The chain uses TRBV14 and TRBJ1-2, with D perhaps matching TRBD1 (6 bases). The CDR3 consists of 15 residues. Germline CDR1 and CDR2: SGHDN and FVKESK. V lost 1 base and J lost 4, with 13 bases in between. The CDR3 nucleotides read TGTGCCAGCAGCCAAGTACACAGGGCCCGCTATGGCTACACCTTC. Translating it yields CASSQVHRARYGYTF.

This clone was detected only once. V is TRBV21-1 and J is TRBJ2-7; the table's TRBD1 call for D was not verified on the DNA. TRBV21-1 is marked as a pseudogene. CDR3 length: 15 amino acids. The CDR3 reads CASRRWGDSSYEQYV. CDR3 bases: TGTGCCAGCAGAAGGTGGGGGGACAGTTCCTACGAGCAGTACGTC.

This clone has only a few counts. The V gene is TRBV11-3, the J gene TRBJ1-2; 7 positions match TRBD1. V trimming: 5 bases; J trimming: 4 bases; junction bases outside the gene matches: 4. This CDR3 has 13 amino acids. Germline CDR1 reads SGHNT; CDR2 reads YENEEA. The CDR3 reads CASSPTGVYGYTF. The CDR3 DNA reads as TGTGCCAGCAGCCCAACAGGGGTCTATGGCTACACCTTC.

This clone was found once. V and J are TRBV5-1 and TRBJ1-2, with 7 bases matching TRBD1. Trimming cost V 2 bases and J 4 bases; bases outside gene matches: 2. This CDR3 contains 13 residues. In germline, CDR1 is SGHRS, CDR2 YFSETQ. This CDR3 reads CASSLGTVYGYTF. The CDR3 DNA is TGCGCCAGCAGCTTAGGGACAGTCTATGGCTACACCTTC.

The V and J genes are TRBV18 and TRBJ2-5; a weak D match, TRBD1 (6 bases). Per germline, CDR1 KGHSH and CDR2 LQKENI. Trimming left V 0 bases short and J 5 bases short, with 10 bases between. CDR3 length: 14 amino acids. The CDR3, as DNA: TGTGCCAGCTCACCACCGGGGCAGGGGGAGACCCAGTACTTC. Translated: CASSPPGQGETQYF.

The V and J genes are TRBV4-3 and TRBJ2-1, with 8 nucleotides matching TRBD2. The CDR3 totals 18 residues. Germline CDR1 LGHNA, CDR2 YSLEER. V trimming: 1 base; J trimming: 8 bases; junction bases outside the gene matches: 16. The CDR3 coding sequence is TGCGCCAGCAGCCAAGGCTTCGGGGGGGGCCCTCTTCGGTATGAGCAGTTCTTC. Encoded protein: CASSQGFGGGPLRYEQFF.

The rearrangement uses TRBV18 and TRBJ2-1; 10 positions match TRBD1. CDR1 KGHSH and CDR2 LQKENI come from the germline V gene. The length of the CDR3 is 16 residues. The V and J ends lost 3 bases and 6 bases, in that order; junction bases with no gene match: 8. CDR3 DNA: TGTGCCAGCTCACCGCCGGGACAGGGGATTTTCAATGAGCAGTTCTTC. Residues: CASSPPGQGIFNEQFF.

The rearrangement links TRBV10-2 to TRBJ2-3; TRBD1 is a possible D gene (6 bases). Trimming removed 4 bases at V and 0 bases at J, with 8 bases between. CDR3 length: 14 amino acids. The germline V gene has CDR1 WSHSY and CDR2 SAAADI. CDR3 DNA: TGCGCCAGCAGTGGACAGGCAAGCACAGATACGCAGTATTTT. Translation gives CASSGQASTDTQYF.

In this sample, this clone turned up a few times. This chain links TRBV5-1 with TRBJ1-1; 9 bases match TRBD1. Germline CDR1 and CDR2: SGHRS and YFSETQ. J was trimmed by 3 bases and V by 0 bases; bases with no gene match: 9. The CDR3 spans 17 residues. The CDR3 here is CASSLALLGQGDTEAFF. Here the CDR3 DNA reads TGCGCCAGCAGCTTGGCCCTGTTGGGACAGGGAGACACTGAAGCTTTCTTT.

The chain couples TRBV27 to TRBJ1-1; D is uncertain. This CDR3 has 15 residues. Germline CDR1 is MNHEY and CDR2 is SMNVEV (reference sequence). The ends were cut back, 2 bases at V and 7 bases at J, with 17 bases in the middle. The CDR3, as DNA: TGTGCCAGCAGTTTAGGAGCCCCGGGGAAGGGTGAAGCTTTCTTT. It translates to CASSLGAPGKGEAFF.

The chain links TRBV6-1 to TRBJ1-1; D not resolved. The germline gives CDR1 MNHNS, CDR2 SASEGT. The CDR3 has 13 amino acids. The V end was cut by 2 bases, the J end by 0 bases, with 4 bases between. In DNA, the CDR3 is TGTGCCAGCAGTGAAAACGTGAACACTGAAGCTTTCTTT. Residues: CASSENVNTEAFF.

This chain joins TRBV11-3 and TRBJ2-1; TRBD1 matches at 7 bases. This CDR3 is 16 amino acids long. V lost 4 bases, J lost 4 bases, and 10 bases stayed unmatched. Germline loops: CDR1 SGHNT, CDR2 YENEEA. The CDR3 loop reads CASSSSTGRLYNEQFF. The CDR3, as DNA: TGTGCCAGCAGCTCATCGACAGGGCGGTTGTACAATGAGCAGTTCTTC.

This chain uses TRBV7-3 with TRBJ2-1; no definite D call. Trimming stripped 1 base from V and 8 bases from J, with 6 bases between. CDR3 size: 12 residues. Germline V gene lookup returns CDR1 SGHTA and CDR2 FQGTGA. CDR3 protein: CASSLIPDEQFF. The DNA of the CDR3 is TGTGCCAGCAGCTTAATTCCTGATGAGCAGTTCTTC.